One sample yielded the 28 T cell receptor beta chains listed below, sequenced in a study of control samples from healthy donors and cancer patients. Here immunoSEQ multiplex PCR was the method, and the copy in TCRdb shows in-frame clones only, minus some. Of more than 85,000 clones in the sample, approximately 90% were seen once. Sequenced material: PBMCs. The receptor set was obtained from a woman aged 55-75 years with lung cancer.

The chain links TRBV3-1 (or the pseudogene TRBV3-2) to TRBJ1-2; no definite D call. There are 13 residues in the CDR3. The germline V gene has CDR1 LGHDT and CDR2 YNNKEL (reference sequence). The V end lost 1 base, the J end lost 4 bases, and 7 bases lay between the germline ends. CDR3 sequence (DNA): TGTGCCAGCAGCCAAGTGGCCCCCTATGGCTACACCTTC. Translation: CASSQVAPYGYTF.

V gene TRBV7-2 combines with J gene TRBJ2-3; TRBD1 agrees at 7 bases. The CDR3 loop spans 16 amino acids. V was clipped by 0 bases and J by 4 bases; unmatched bases: 7. The germline gives CDR1 SGHTA, CDR2 FQGNSA. The CDR3 bases are TGTGCCAGCAGCTTAGCTGCCGGGACAGAATCAGATACGCAGTATTTT. It translates to CASSLAAGTESDTQYF.

This clone was seen a single time. The gene calls are TRBV28 and TRBJ1-2; 8 nucleotides line up with TRBD1. The CDR3 loop spans 17 amino acids. V shed 5 bases, J shed 7 bases, and the junction held 18 bases outside the gene matches. Germline CDR1 reads MDHEN; CDR2 reads SYDVKM. CDR3 loop: CASSPPGQGAAVSGYTF. The CDR3 DNA reads as TGTGCCAGCAGTCCTCCAGGGCAGGGGGCCGCGGTTAGTGGCTACACCTTC.

This chain uses TRBV3-1 (or the pseudogene TRBV3-2) with TRBJ1-4; 10 bases match TRBD1. The CDR3 covers 14 residues. Germline V gene data show CDR1 as LGHDT and CDR2 as YNNKEL (reference sequence). V shed 1 base and J 16 bases; nucleotides not matched to a gene: 9. Written as DNA, the CDR3 is TGTGCCAGCAGCCAAGGGGACAGGGGCGAGGATACGTTTTTT. This translates into CASSQGDRGEDTFF.

The chain is built from TRBV6-5 and TRBJ1-4; 8 bases line up with TRBD1. Germline lookup yields CDR1 MNHEY and CDR2 SVGAGI. Trimming took 5 bases from V and 4 from J; bases not matched to a gene: 3. The CDR3 sequence is 14 residues long. The CDR3 here is CASSQQGVNEKLFF. The CDR3 nucleotides read TGTGCCAGCAGTCAACAGGGGGTTAATGAAAAACTGTTTTTT.

This chain links TRBV6-1 with TRBJ1-5, with a possible D match to TRBD1 (5 bases). CDR1 is MNHNS and CDR2 is SASEGT in the germline V gene. V gave up 4 bases and J gave up 5 bases, with 18 bases separating them. The length of the CDR3 is 16 residues. The CDR3 bases are TGTGCCAGCAGTGCCAACCCTCAGGGAAACCATCAGCCCCAGCATTTT. It yields the protein CASSANPQGNHQPQHF.

The V and J genes are TRBV19 and TRBJ2-3; TRBD2 aligns across 7 bases. CDR1 is LNHDA, CDR2 SQIVND, per germline (reference sequence). J was trimmed by 4 bases and V by 5 bases; bases with no gene match: 15. The CDR3 has 17 residues. The CDR3 nucleotides read TGTGCCAGTAGTCCTGAAATGAGCGGGGACCGGGCAGATACGCAGTATTTT. Protein product: CASSPEMSGDRADTQYF. The variable domain in full, completed from reference TRBV19 and TRBJ2-3, reads DGGITQSPKYLFRKEGQNVTLSCEQNLNHDAMYWYRQDPGQGLRLIYYSQIVNDFQKGDIAEGYSVSREKKESFPLTVTSAQKNPTAFYLCASSPEMSGDRADTQYFGPGTRLTVL.

V and J are TRBV10-3 and TRBJ2-3, with D perhaps matching TRBD1 (5 bases). V dropped 3 bases and J dropped 6 bases, with 7 bases sitting between them. Germline CDR1 is ENHRY and CDR2 is SYGVKD. The CDR3 is 12 residues long. The CDR3 nucleotides read TGTGCCATCAGTGACAGGGTTGATACGCAGTATTTT. It codes for CAISDRVDTQYF.

This chain uses TRBV29-1 with TRBJ2-5, with D possibly called TRBD1 or TRBD2 (5 bases each). The CDR3 loop spans 13 amino acids. Germline assignment: CDR1 SQVTM and CDR2 ANQGSEA. V lost 0 bases to trimming and J lost 4 bases, with 9 bases between them. CDR3 amino acids: CSVEEGDGETQYF. CDR3 sequence (DNA): TGCAGCGTTGAAGAGGGGGACGGAGAGACCCAGTACTTC.

This chain joins TRBV6-5 and TRBJ1-2, with D maybe TRBD1 (5 bases). Per the germline V gene, CDR1 is MNHEY and CDR2 is SVGAGI. The CDR3 extends over 12 amino acids. Between the trimmed V and J ends, which lost 8 bases and 8 bases, there was a span of 15 bases. The CDR3 loop is CASWAGIRGYTF. CDR3 DNA: TGTGCCAGCTGGGCAGGGATCCGGGGCTACACCTTC.

This rearrangement joins TRBV7-9 to TRBJ1-2; 10 positions match TRBD1. Germline CDR1 and CDR2: SEHNR and FQNEAQ (reference sequence). This CDR3 comprises 17 residues. V lost 4 bases to trimming and J lost 4 bases; unmatched junction nucleotides: 12. The DNA of the CDR3 is TGTGCCAGCAGCTGGGGGGACAGGGGTAGAGGCGTCTATGGCTACACCTTC. It codes for CASSWGDRGRGVYGYTF.

The rearrangement links TRBV5-6 to TRBJ2-5; D uncertain. This CDR3 has 11 residues. Germline assignment: CDR1 SGHDT and CDR2 YYEEEE. The V end lost 4 bases, the J end lost 2 bases, and 3 bases lay between the germline ends. The CDR3: CASSNQETQYF. CDR3 sequence (DNA): TGTGCCAGCAGCAATCAAGAGACCCAGTACTTC.

V usage is TRBV2 and J usage is TRBJ1-6; D remains ambiguous. From germline, CDR1 is SNHLY and CDR2 FYNNEI. CDR3 size: 16 residues. Deletions cut 2 bases from V and 6 bases from J, with 14 bases between. CDR3 in amino acids: CASSEFVTQINSPLHF. Here the CDR3 DNA reads TGTGCCAGCAGTGAATTCGTTACACAGATTAATTCACCCCTCCACTTT.

The chain combines TRBV28 with TRBJ2-2; TRBD2 is a possible D gene (5 bases). Germline values: CDR1 MDHEN, CDR2 SYDVKM. V lost 3 bases to trimming and J lost 5 bases, with 7 bases between them. The CDR3 is made up of 13 amino acids. The CDR3 sequence: CASSFGNTGELFF. Here the CDR3 DNA reads TGTGCCAGCAGTTTCGGGAATACCGGGGAGCTGTTTTTT.

The V call is TRBV19, the J call TRBJ2-6; D may correspond to TRBD1 or TRBD2 (5 bases each). With 1 base removed from V and 1 base from J, the gap between germline ends came to 17 bases. The CDR3 contains 19 residues. Germline V gene data show CDR1 as LNHDA and CDR2 as SQIVND (reference sequence). This CDR3 is CASSIGSGTASSGANVLTF. For the CDR3, the DNA is TGTGCCAGTAGTATAGGGTCGGGGACGGCGAGTTCTGGGGCCAACGTCCTGACTTTC.

This chain joins TRBV5-5 and TRBJ2-2; unclear D gene. The ends were cut back, 3 bases at V and 1 base at J, with 4 bases in the middle. Germline-derived CDR1 and CDR2 are SGHKS and YYEKEE (reference sequence). This CDR3 has 13 amino acids. The CDR3 DNA reads as TGTGCCAGCAGCTCGGAGAACACCGGGGAGCTGTTTTTT. Encoded protein: CASSSENTGELFF. The complete variable domain, with remaining parts taken from reference TRBV5-5 and TRBJ2-2, reads DAGVTQSPTHLIKTRGQQVTLRCSPISGHKSVSWYQQVLGQGPQFIFQYYEKEERGRGNFPDRFSARQFPNYSSELNVNALLLGDSALYLCASSSENTGELFFGEGSRLTVL.

The chain has TRBV14 and TRBJ2-2; 9 bases agree with TRBD2. This CDR3 is built from 16 residues. Germline V gene sequence: CDR1 SGHDN, CDR2 FVKESK. V dropped 3 bases and J dropped 1; count of bases not matched to a gene: 3. The CDR3 nucleotides are TGTGCCAGCAGCCAGCCTAGCGGGATGAACACCGGGGAGCTGTTTTTT. Its protein product is CASSQPSGMNTGELFF.

The chain combines TRBV2 with TRBJ1-1; 8 bases map to TRBD1. The germline V gene encodes CDR1 SNHLY and CDR2 FYNNEI. This CDR3 spans 13 amino acids. V gave up 6 bases and J gave up 10 bases; unmatched junction bases: 10. CDR3 coding DNA: TGTGCCAGCAGGGACCGGACAGGGTTTGGAGCTTTCTTT. Translated: CASRDRTGFGAFF. Full variable domain (outside the CDR3, taken from reference TRBV2 and TRBJ1-1): EPEVTQTPSHQVTQMGQEVILRCVPISNHLYFYWYRQILGQKVEFLVSFYNNEISEKSEIFDDQFSVERPDGSNFTLKIRSTKLEDSAMYFCASRDRTGFGAFFGQGTRLTVV.

This chain joins TRBV3-1 (or the pseudogene TRBV3-2) and TRBJ1-5; tentatively, D is TRBD1 (5 bases). Trimming cost V 0 bases and J 6 bases, with 9 bases left between them. The germline gives CDR1 LGHDT, CDR2 YNNKEL (reference sequence). The CDR3 has 14 residues. The DNA of the CDR3 is TGTGCCAGCAGCCAAGACCATGGGGGTCAGCCCCAGCATTTT. This encodes CASSQDHGGQPQHF.

The chain joins TRBV24-1 to TRBJ2-5, with D possibly being TRBD2 (6 bases). Germline assignment: CDR1 KGHDR and CDR2 SFDVKD. This CDR3 spans 15 amino acids. Trimming took 4 bases from V and 2 from J, leaving 13 bases between them. CDR3: CATSEGSAGQETQYF. CDR3 nucleotides: TGTGCCACCAGTGAGGGTTCGGCGGGACAAGAGACCCAGTACTTC.

The V gene is TRBV19, the J gene TRBJ1-1; a possible D gene is TRBD1 (5 bases). Germline assignment: CDR1 LNHDA and CDR2 SQIVND (reference sequence). The CDR3 consists of 13 residues. V gave up 3 bases and J gave up 8 bases, with 13 bases separating them. The CDR3 is CASSMEGQLEAFF. Here the CDR3 DNA reads TGTGCCAGTAGTATGGAGGGGCAACTCGAAGCTTTCTTT.

This clone turned up a few times. The chain has TRBV5-1 and TRBJ2-5; 13 bases map to TRBD2. Germline values: CDR1 SGHRS, CDR2 YFSETQ. The CDR3 extends over 16 amino acids. Unmatched junction bases numbered 5, after V lost 3 bases and J lost 3 bases. CDR3 residues: CASSSGTSGAKETQYF. The CDR3 DNA reads TGCGCCAGCAGCTCTGGGACTAGCGGGGCTAAAGAGACCCAGTACTTC.

The chain's CDR3 is CASSEKSSGGRYNEQFF. DNA for the CDR3: TGTGCCAGCAGTGAAAAGAGTAGCGGGGGGAGATACAATGAGCAGTTCTTC. The chain joins TRBV6-1 to TRBJ2-1, with 10 bases matching TRBD2. V trimming: 2 bases; J trimming: 4 bases; junction bases outside the gene matches: 8. Germline lookup yields CDR1 MNHNS and CDR2 SASEGT. The CDR3 has 17 residues.

The rearrangement uses TRBV7-9 and TRBJ1-4, with D unresolved. The CDR3 sequence is 16 residues long. V lost 1 base and J 1 base, leaving 10 bases between the germline ends. Germline CDR1 SEHNR, CDR2 FQNEAQ (reference sequence). CDR3 region: CASSLVAWGTNEKLFF. Here the CDR3 DNA reads TGTGCCAGCAGCTTAGTTGCCTGGGGAACTAATGAAAAACTGTTTTTT.

The rearrangement uses TRBV2 and TRBJ2-7; D perhaps matches TRBD1 (5 bases). The germline gives CDR1 SNHLY, CDR2 FYNNEI. The CDR3 extends over 14 amino acids. V shed 4 bases and J shed 2 bases, with 12 bases lying between them. The CDR3 coding sequence is TGTGCCAGCAGTGTCGGGTGGGGCACCTACGAGCAGTACTTC. Amino acid sequence: CASSVGWGTYEQYF.

The chain combines TRBV12-5 with TRBJ1-3, with TRBD1 matching over 11 bases. The CDR3 totals 21 residues. Looked up from germline, CDR1 is LGHNT and CDR2 is FRNRAP. The junction had 20 bases not matched to a gene; V was cut back by 4 bases and J by 3 bases. CDR3 region: CASGSTTAGTGGRRDGNTIYF. The CDR3 DNA reads as TGTGCTAGTGGTTCGACCACTGCCGGGACAGGGGGACGGCGGGATGGAAACACCATATATTTT.

This clone was seen just once. The chain employs TRBV29-1 and TRBJ2-3; D is uncertain. CDR1 is SQVTM, CDR2 ANQGSEA, per germline. The CDR3 has 14 residues. V dropped 6 bases and J dropped 1 base, with 14 bases sitting between them. The CDR3 coding sequence is TGCAGCGTCGGACCTGGCCTAGGCACAGATACGCAGTATTTT. It specifies CSVGPGLGTDTQYF.

This chain joins TRBV6-2 or TRBV6-3 and TRBJ1-6, with D hard to call. The germline CDR1 and CDR2 sequences are MNHEY and SVGEGT. This CDR3 spans 15 amino acids. V lost 4 bases and J lost 7, with 14 bases in between. The CDR3 nucleotides read TGTGCCAGCAGTTCGGGATCCCACGGCAATTCACCCCTCCACTTT. Translated, it gives CASSSGSHGNSPLHF.